This entry is about one TCR beta chain. Its antigen is as yet unknown. Clones were read by immunoSEQ multiplex PCR, and TCRdb kept only the in-frame ones, dropping some. There are about 40,000 clones in the sample; roughly 79% occur only once, and under 7.5% lies in the top ten. This sample was included in a study of T cells in localized non-small cell lung cancer. General study points: A median approximately 59 of the top 100 tumor clones appeared in adjacent lung. Compared with tumor, uninvolved adjacent lung displayed greater T cell clonality, ranking highest overall. Only one tumor region went through sequencing, so heterogeneity may still be there.

V was pared by 7 bases and J by 1 base, with 16 bases between. This CDR3 spans 16 amino acids. CDR1 is MNHNY and CDR2 is SVGAGI in the germline V gene (reference sequence). The chain couples TRBV6-6 to TRBJ2-2, with D possibly called TRBD1 or TRBD2 (5 bases each). The receptor comes from a male donor at least 60 years old with stage II lung adenocarcinoma. The sequencing here drew on peripheral blood mononuclear cells, taken before any cancer treatment. This CDR3 is CASKSPGQGNTGELFF. CDR3 DNA: TGTGCCAGCAAATCTCCGGGGCAGGGGAACACCGGGGAGCTGTTTTTT.